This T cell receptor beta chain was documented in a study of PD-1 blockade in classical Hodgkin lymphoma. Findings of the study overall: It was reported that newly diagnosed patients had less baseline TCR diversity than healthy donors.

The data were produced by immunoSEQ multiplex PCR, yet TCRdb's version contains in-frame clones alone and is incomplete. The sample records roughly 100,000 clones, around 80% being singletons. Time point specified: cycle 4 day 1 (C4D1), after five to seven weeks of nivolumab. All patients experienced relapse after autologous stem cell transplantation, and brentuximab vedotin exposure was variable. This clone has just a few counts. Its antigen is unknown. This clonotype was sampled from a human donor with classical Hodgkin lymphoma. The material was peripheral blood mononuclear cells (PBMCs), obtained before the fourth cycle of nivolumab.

As DNA, the CDR3 is TGTGCCAGCAGTTTACAACAGGAAAACATTCAGTACTTC. Encoded protein: CASSLQQENIQYF. The rearrangement uses TRBV28 and TRBJ2-4; D might be TRBD1 (5 bases). V was clipped by 2 bases and J by 5 bases, with 7 bases between them. The CDR3 is 13 amino acids. The germline CDR1 and CDR2 sequences are MDHEN and SYDVKM.